The clone carrying this TCR beta chain has a single count. Participant ages covered about 18 to 90 years across about 22 US areas. Two consecutive negative NP/OP PCR tests, clearance, or resolved symptoms defined Cohort 3 recovery. Between the trimmed V and J ends, which lost 4 bases and 7 bases, there was a span of 20 bases. This CDR3 has 16 residues. Germline assignment: CDR1 MGHRA and CDR2 YSYEKL. The data originate from a study of blood T cell repertoires in COVID-19. As for the study in general: Researchers got acute and convalescent COVID-19 samples from the United States, Italy and Spain. The cDNA or gDNA used as material had been derived from T cells, B-cell-depleted T cells, or PBMCs.

Profiling relied on immunoSEQ multiplex PCR, and the TCRdb table lists in-frame clones only, not all of them. The sample shows roughly 140,000 clones, 85% of them seen only once. The chain uses TRBV4-1 and TRBJ2-1; D unclear. The material sequenced was PBMCs or T cells enriched from blood (not recorded which). The TCR originated in a middle-aged woman who had recovered from COVID-19. The CDR3 DNA reads as TGCGCCAGCAGCCCCCTCCCCGACTTCCTTCAAAATGAGCAGTTCTTC. Translated, it gives CASSPLPDFLQNEQFF.